This T cell receptor beta chain was captured by sequencing in a study of cytomegalovirus exposure and HLA in healthy donors. The V end lost 4 bases, the J end lost 1 base, and 8 bases lay between the germline ends. Germline CDR1 and CDR2: SGHNT and YENEEA. The CDR3 loop spans 14 amino acids. Both 60 Vbeta primers and 13 Jbeta primers went into the PCR. TCRdb keeps only in-frame clones here, not all; method: immunoSEQ multiplex PCR. The sample includes roughly 150,000 clones, over 75% of them seen just once. The sample comprised PBMCs. The TCR comes from a man aged 30 to 39 in good health. The chain has TRBV11-3 and TRBJ2-1; D gene ambiguous. The CDR3 loop is CASSSGRSYNEQFF. The CDR3 bases are TGTGCCAGCAGCTCAGGCCGTTCCTACAATGAGCAGTTCTTC.